The present entry profiles one TCR beta chain with its context. It has no known antigen specificity. Per-nucleotide qualities are absent, and no much larger clonotype sits a single base away. This sample was taken from a study of cytomegalovirus exposure and HLA in healthy donors (dated 2017 in TCRdb). Regarding the complete study: According to an earlier analysis of a few hundred of the donors, about 179 million T cells yielded some 120 million unique TCR beta sequences and about 300 Gb of sequence data. Roughly 300 gigabases of sequencing data and around 85 million unique TCR sequences made up an early release that covered approximately 700 HLA-typed donors. Among the roughly 400 genotyped donors, roughly 80% belonged to the genetic ancestry cluster associated with self-reported Caucasian donors. The aim of the study was to test whether cataloging public T cell receptors could identify signatures of past pathogen exposure. The study used immunosequencing to profile the T cell repertoires of more than 650 subjects and linked those repertoires to cytomegalovirus serostatus. In addition to the first cohort of 650 to 750 subjects, a separate validation cohort of some 120 different subjects was used. To predict cytomegalovirus infection status, the study combined high-throughput TCR immunosequencing, statistical association of individual TCRs with disease status, and machine learning. In a later analysis, previously published TCR beta repertoires from about 670 donors were re-analyzed and high-resolution HLA genotyping was added so that TCR occurrence patterns could be studied. Rather than drawing on any new phenotypic data, the later analysis identified candidate immune exposures from TCR beta sequences and the way those sequences occurred across donors. In an earlier analysis of more than 550 of the donors, high-throughput TCR beta sequencing was used to judge whether each TCR beta V gene segment behaved as functional or pseudogenic. Donor age, sex, ethnicity and CMV serostatus were compiled together with the repertoire data. A later genetic analysis took genome-wide SNP genotypes for 398 of the 666 donors and used that subset as a discovery cohort. Every discovery cohort repertoire had been produced on one sequencing platform. Both class I and class II loci were covered by HLA typing, at four-digit resolution. Typing coverage varied by locus: about 629-640 donors for A, B, C, DRB1 and DQB1; around 560 for DQA1; 600 to 610 for DPA1; approximately 490 for DPB1. A handful of DR-DQ haplotypes were handled as single units for association and clustering because linkage in the cohort was strong. Across some 400 genotyped donors of the cohort, an average of roughly 250,000 unique TCR beta nucleotide sequences per donor were sequenced, and approximately 17% of those sequences were non-productive.

Overall study outcomes, separate from this receptor: Across donors, most TCR sequences were observed very rarely, whereas some public TCRs were present in many individuals. The authors suggested that the approach could potentially be generalized to other disease states and immunological phenotypes. In vitro tests confirmed that three of the cytomegalovirus-associated TCR beta chains recognize cytomegalovirus antigens. In this cohort, only TCR beta chains were sequenced, and detectable features were limited by the absence of alpha or paired-chain data. In a later analysis, some 18,000 TCR beta sequences were associated with specific HLA alleles at a false discovery rate of 0.05. A cluster of highly shared sequence variants was judged likely to be a technical artifact of the sequencing pipeline. Linkage disequilibrium might explain the correlated functional status among segregating V segments, but an unknown experimental factor could not be ruled out. Presence/absence analyses assumed roughly uniform sequencing depth across donors, an assumption that may not hold. In a later genetic analysis, a missense DCLRE1C variant was associated with V-gene and J-gene trimming of TCR beta chains, and the association was replicated in an independent cohort. Compared with the approximately 600-donor mean, donors in an Asian-associated ancestry cluster had fewer N-insertions in productive TCRs, according to a later genetic analysis. Because some donors lacked HLA typing at each locus, the association tests relied only on the typed subset. Cytomegalovirus status was reported to be diagnosed by the classifier with high specificity and sensitivity in both the original and validation cohorts. Because counts were too low, fewer than 20 rarely observed V segments, including chromosome 9 orphons, were excluded from the earlier analysis of several hundred of the donors. Broadly in line with IMGT annotations, most TCR beta V segments showed up in productive rearrangements about 90% or about 30% of the time in an earlier analysis of a few hundred of the donors. In a later analysis, TCR association rates were found to vary across HLA loci, with the most associated TCRs seen for DRB1 alleles and the fewest for HLA-C alleles. The study gave a list of roughly 150 TCR beta chains associated with cytomegalovirus. Several of the top co-occurrence clusters appeared to be linked to parvovirus B19, influenza, CMV and Epstein-Barr virus, according to a later analysis. When HLA alleles, especially DR and DQ, strongly co-occurred, attributing TCR associations to individual alleles was difficult. A further reported finding was that TCR beta sequences accurately predicted the HLA-A and HLA-B alleles for most subjects in the first cohort. According to a later analysis, most CMV-associated TCR beta chains appeared to be HLA-restricted, and the HLA associations seemed to be driven largely by CMV exposure. Because the 87-base-pair reads could not distinguish some IMGT-functional V segments, including TRBV6-2 and TRBV6-3, those segments were excluded. The only immune exposure information available for the cohort was CMV serostatus. In a later analysis, HLA-associated TCR beta chains were found to be more clonally expanded and to have lower generation probabilities than equally common non-associated chains.

The cohort consisted of some 730 healthy bone marrow donors. At the time of sampling, all cohort members were nominally healthy, though unrecorded immune exposures were likely present. The donor tested CMV seronegative, placing the donor among the 350 to 400 seronegative members of the cohort. Every donor gave a peripheral blood sample, and the peripheral blood mononuclear cells from that sample were used for TCR beta sequencing. Genomic DNA extraction from the blood cell samples was performed with the Qiagen DNeasy Blood Extraction Kit. The CDR3 spans 13 residues, from the cysteine through the phenylalanine. The entry retains the CDR3 DNA only, 39 bases that are in frame from base 1. Trimming takes 5 bases from V and 1 base from J, and the germline ends sit 8 bases apart. The CDR1 and CDR2 encoded by the germline V gene are MDHEN and SYDVKM. The library was obtained by the immunoSEQ multiplex PCR assay. The multiplex PCR relied on a mix of 60 forward primers for TCR Vbeta segments and 13 reverse primers for TCR Jbeta segments. The CDR3 region of rearranged TCR beta genes was amplified from genomic DNA with a multiplex PCR assay. The amplified TCR beta libraries were sequenced on the Illumina HiSeq System as 87-base-pair reads. Per the source publication's procedure: A later analysis tallied 75 million to 95 million unique TCR beta chains across the approximately 670 repertoires, and some 10 million of those chains were shared by two or more donors. Raw reads were error-corrected and collapsed into unique sequences by a nearest-neighbor algorithm in which closely related sequences were merged to remove PCR and sequencing errors. Alignment of CDR3 sequences to IMGT reference sequences was used to assign V, D and J gene segments. For a sequence to be retained, a match of at least six nucleotides was required to both a V gene segment and a J gene segment. Rearrangements were called productive when the CDR3 lacked stop codons and stayed in frame with V and J; all others were non-productive. CDR3 was defined according to IMGT convention as the region running from the second conserved V-encoded cysteine to the conserved J-encoded phenylalanine. Sequences without an unambiguous match to a single V gene segment were excluded from the earlier analysis of about 600 of the donors. In an earlier analysis of 500 to 750 of the donors, V segments were called functional above 56.7% productive rearrangements and were called segregating when the between-donor standard deviation exceeded 5%. A statistical classification framework was built to diagnose cytomegalovirus status from the catalog of TCR beta chain sequences. In a later analysis, V and J genes were assigned by comparing TCR nucleotide sequences against IMGT/GENE-DB human TR gene sequences. The TCRdist pipeline was used in a later analysis to assign CDR3 sequences and most-parsimonious VDJ recombination scenarios. In a later analysis, each TCR beta chain was defined by its CDR3 amino acid sequence together with its V-gene family, and reads lacking a unique V-gene family were excluded. To address suspected cross-contamination and a sequencing artifact, a later analysis removed a few hundred highly shared, low-generation-probability nucleotide sequences. In a later analysis, a clonal expansion index for each public chain was calculated from normalized within-repertoire ranks of inferred template counts. Generation probabilities in a later analysis came from a VDJ recombination model fitted to out-of-frame rearrangements, and those results were checked against IGoR. A later analysis scored TCR-TCR, TCR-HLA and TCR-CMV co-occurrence with hypergeometric tests, applying a repertoire-size bias correction to TCR pairs. False discovery rates were estimated in a later analysis by permuting HLA or CMV assignments 20 times. In a later analysis, co-occurring TCRs were grouped using DBSCAN, and TCRdist sequence similarity was added for clustering within HLA-allele-positive subsets. Repertoires with fewer than 30,000 or more than 120,000 public chains were left out of co-occurrence clustering, as were about five repertoires with anomalous nucleotide sharing. What TCRdb holds here is the immuneACCESS table cut down to in-frame rearrangements. Part of the clones is not present; checked against another copy, under half of the missing clones reflect an unresolved V gene, and the others are unexplained. V, J and clone size are those of that table, while D and trimming were read from the DNA. This sample comprises fewer than 200,000 clones, roughly 80% of them detected only once. The top ten clones comprise about 1.8% of the sample.

Material for sequencing was PBMCs. The chain couples TRBV28 to TRBJ2-5; the D segment cannot be called with confidence. This receptor was identified in a young woman in good health and CMV-seronegative. This receptor has the CDR3 CASSPTFQETQYF. The base sequence is TGTGCCAGCAGTCCGACATTCCAAGAGACCCAGTACTTC. Supplemented by the reference TRBV28 and TRBJ2-5 proteins around the CDR3, the complete variable domain is DVKVTQSSRYLVKRTGEKVFLECVQDMDHENMFWYRQDPGLGLRLIYFSYDVKMKEKGDIPEGYSVSREKKERFSLILESASTNQTSMYLCASSPTFQETQYFGPGTRLLVL.